The 12 T cell receptor beta chains below come from one sample, sequenced in a study of blood T cell repertoires in COVID-19. Libraries were prepared by immunoSEQ multiplex PCR; TCRdb keeps only in-frame clonotypes and omits some of them. The table records about 190,000 clones, about 88% of them present only once. The sequencing sample was made of peripheral blood. These receptors originate from a woman aged 40 to 50 who had recovered from COVID-19.

The CDR3 DNA sequence: TGTGCCACCAGCACCGGGACAGGGGGTCTATACGAGCAGTACTTC. It translates to CATSTGTGGLYEQYF. The chain recombines TRBV15 with TRBJ2-7; 11 nucleotides line up with TRBD1. CDR3 length equals 15 residues. Germline V CDR1 and CDR2: LNHNV, YYDKDF (reference sequence). With 4 bases clipped from V and 4 bases from J, the junction kept 6 bases outside the gene matches.

V is TRBV7-7 and J is TRBJ2-2; 8 positions agree with TRBD2. The length of the CDR3 is 17 residues. The germline CDR1 and CDR2 sequences are SSHAT and FNYEAQ (reference sequence). The V gene end was trimmed by 2 bases and the J gene end by 4 bases; junction bases not matched to a gene: 9. CDR3 bases: TGTGCCAGCAGCTTAAGTGGGGCGGGAGGCGTCACCGGGGAGCTGTTTTTT. Amino acid sequence: CASSLSGAGGVTGELFF.

This rearrangement joins TRBV3-1 (or the pseudogene TRBV3-2) to TRBJ2-2; D is unresolved. The CDR3 contains 17 residues. Germline V CDR1 and CDR2: LGHDT, YNNKEL (reference sequence). Trimming cost V 1 base and J 4 bases, with 16 bases left between them. For the CDR3, the DNA is TGTGCCAGCAGCCAAGTGTCGGTAGGCGGTCGCACCGGGGAGCTGTTTTTT. Translating gives CASSQVSVGGRTGELFF.

This clone occurred once. This chain joins TRBV19 and TRBJ2-3; 10 bases align to TRBD2. Germline-derived CDR1 and CDR2 are LNHDA and SQIVND (reference sequence). The CDR3 length is 15 residues. V was pared by 2 bases and J by 5 bases, with 4 bases of the junction left unmatched. CDR3 protein: CASSILAGGKDTQYF. The CDR3, as DNA: TGTGCCAGTAGTATATTAGCGGGAGGCAAAGATACGCAGTATTTT.

A remark on this clone: Germline and junction disagree at one end, which may indicate a read error. The chain carries TRBV6-5 and TRBJ1-1; possibly TRBD1 for D (5 bases). The germline V gene encodes CDR1 MNHEY and CDR2 SVGAGI. The CDR3 loop spans 15 amino acids. CDR3: CASSYSGVQGTEAFF. The CDR3 DNA follows: TGTGCCAGCAGCTACTCCGGAGTGCAGGGCACTGAAGCTTTCTTT.

The chain couples TRBV19 to TRBJ1-2; 7 bases fit TRBD1. The CDR3 consists of 15 residues. Germline V gene lookup returns CDR1 LNHDA and CDR2 SQIVND (reference sequence). With 4 bases clipped from V and 3 bases from J, the junction kept 8 bases outside the gene matches. In DNA form, the CDR3 reads TGTGCCAGTAGTACTCGGGACAGCAGACACTATGGCTACACCTTC. Protein: CASSTRDSRHYGYTF. The variable domain in full, completed from reference TRBV19 and TRBJ1-2, reads DGGITQSPKYLFRKEGQNVTLSCEQNLNHDAMYWYRQDPGQGLRLIYYSQIVNDFQKGDIAEGYSVSREKKESFPLTVTSAQKNPTAFYLCASSTRDSRHYGYTFGSGTRLTVV.

The chain uses TRBV7-2 and TRBJ2-7; TRBD1 is a possible D gene (5 bases). This CDR3 contains 16 residues. V lost 1 base and J 2 bases, leaving 15 bases between the germline ends. Germline V gene data show CDR1 as SGHTA and CDR2 as FQGNSA. CDR3 residues: CASSLDQGGVPYEQYF. For the CDR3, the DNA is TGTGCCAGCAGCTTAGATCAGGGTGGAGTTCCCTACGAGCAGTACTTC.

This chain uses TRBV28 with TRBJ2-1, with 10 bases fitting TRBD2. After removal of 5 bases from V and 4 bases from J, the junction contained 14 bases not matched to a gene. CDR1 MDHEN and CDR2 SYDVKM come from the germline V gene. This CDR3 is built from 18 residues. This chain's CDR3 is CASSPLKAGGPLYNEQFF. CDR3 sequence (DNA): TGTGCCAGCAGTCCTCTAAAAGCGGGAGGGCCATTGTACAATGAGCAGTTCTTC.

This rearrangement joins TRBV4-2 to TRBJ1-1; no clear D gene. The CDR3 is 16 residues long. V was shortened by 3 bases and J by 3 bases, with 17 bases between the two germline ends. In germline, CDR1 is LGHNA, CDR2 YNFKEQ. The CDR3 DNA reads TGTGCCAGCAGCCAGGCCGTGGGCCGCGGGGACACTGAAGCTTTCTTT. Translating gives CASSQAVGRGDTEAFF.

The DNA for the CDR3 is TGTGCCAGCAGTTCCGAAACAGGGGAAAACACTGAAGCTTTCTTT. Residues: CASSSETGENTEAFF. J is TRBJ1-1 and V is TRBV6-2 or TRBV6-3, with 7 bases lining up with TRBD1. Germline CDR1 MNHEY, CDR2 SVGEGT. The CDR3 covers 15 residues. The J segment lost 2 bases and the V segment lost 4 bases, leaving 7 bases of the junction unmatched.

This chain uses TRBV7-2 with TRBJ2-7, with TRBD1 matching over 7 bases. This CDR3 has 12 residues. The germline gives CDR1 SGHTA, CDR2 FQGNSA. V shed 5 bases, J shed 6 bases, and the junction held 4 bases outside the gene matches. CDR3 region: CASSGTAREQYF. DNA for the CDR3: TGTGCCAGCAGCGGGACAGCGCGCGAGCAGTACTTC.

The genes are TRBV6-5 and TRBJ1-5; D unclear. This CDR3 spans 13 amino acids. V was shortened by 2 bases and J by 4 bases, with 6 bases between the two germline ends. From germline, CDR1 is MNHEY and CDR2 SVGAGI. DNA of the CDR3: TGTGCCAGCAGTTACACACAAAATCAGCCCCAGCATTTT. Translating it yields CASSYTQNQPQHF.